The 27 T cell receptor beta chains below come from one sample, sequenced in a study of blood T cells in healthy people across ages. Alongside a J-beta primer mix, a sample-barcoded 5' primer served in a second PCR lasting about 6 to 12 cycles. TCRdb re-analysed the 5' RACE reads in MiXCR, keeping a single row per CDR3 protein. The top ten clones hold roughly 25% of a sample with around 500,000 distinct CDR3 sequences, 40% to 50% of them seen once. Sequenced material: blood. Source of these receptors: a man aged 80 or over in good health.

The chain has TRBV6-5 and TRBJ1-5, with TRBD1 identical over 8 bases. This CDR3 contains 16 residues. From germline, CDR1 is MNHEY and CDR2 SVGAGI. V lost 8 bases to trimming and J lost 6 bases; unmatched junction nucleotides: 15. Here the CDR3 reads CASSTGGGQGSQPQHF. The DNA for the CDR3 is TGTGCCAGCTCTACCGGGGGAGGACAGGGTAGTCAGCCCCAGCATTTT.

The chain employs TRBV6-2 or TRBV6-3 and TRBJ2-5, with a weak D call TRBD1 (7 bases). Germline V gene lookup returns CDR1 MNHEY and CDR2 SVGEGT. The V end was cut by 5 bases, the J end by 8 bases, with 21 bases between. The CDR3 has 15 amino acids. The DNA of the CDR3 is TGTGCCAGCAGTAACCGGGACAGTGGAGGGGATACCCAGTACTTC. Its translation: CASSNRDSGGDTQYF.

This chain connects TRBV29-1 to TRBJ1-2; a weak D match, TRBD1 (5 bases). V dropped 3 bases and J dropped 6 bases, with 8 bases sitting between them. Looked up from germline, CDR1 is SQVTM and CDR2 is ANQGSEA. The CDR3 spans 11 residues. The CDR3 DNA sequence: TGCAGCGTTGAGGGAGGGGATGGCTACACCTTC. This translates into CSVEGGDGYTF.

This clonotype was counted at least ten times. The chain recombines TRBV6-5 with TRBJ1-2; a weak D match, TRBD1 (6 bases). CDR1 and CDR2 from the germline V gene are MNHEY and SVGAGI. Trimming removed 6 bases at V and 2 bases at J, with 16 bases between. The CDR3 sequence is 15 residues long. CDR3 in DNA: TGTGCCAGCAGCCCCGGGGGCGCGGGGAACTATGGCTACACCTTC. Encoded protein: CASSPGGAGNYGYTF.

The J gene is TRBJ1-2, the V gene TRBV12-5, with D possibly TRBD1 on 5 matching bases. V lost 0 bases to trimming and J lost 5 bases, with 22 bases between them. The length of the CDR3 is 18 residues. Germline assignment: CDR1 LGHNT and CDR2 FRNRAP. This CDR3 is CASGLVGWGRRREYGYTF. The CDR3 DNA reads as TGTGCTAGTGGTTTGGTAGGCTGGGGCCGCCGAAGAGAATATGGCTACACCTTC.

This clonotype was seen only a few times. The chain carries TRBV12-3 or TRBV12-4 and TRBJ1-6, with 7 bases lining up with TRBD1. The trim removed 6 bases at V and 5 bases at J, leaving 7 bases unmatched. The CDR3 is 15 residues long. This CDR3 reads CASRVRDSNNSPLHF. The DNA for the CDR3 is TGTGCCAGCAGGGTCCGGGACAGCAATAATTCACCCCTCCACTTT.

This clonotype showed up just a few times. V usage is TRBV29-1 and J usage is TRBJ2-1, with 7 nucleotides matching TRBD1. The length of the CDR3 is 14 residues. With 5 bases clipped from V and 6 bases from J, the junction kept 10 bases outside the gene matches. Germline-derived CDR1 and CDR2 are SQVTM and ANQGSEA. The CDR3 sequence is CSVNRDSNFNEQFF. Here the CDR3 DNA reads TGCAGCGTTAACCGGGACAGCAACTTCAATGAGCAGTTCTTC.

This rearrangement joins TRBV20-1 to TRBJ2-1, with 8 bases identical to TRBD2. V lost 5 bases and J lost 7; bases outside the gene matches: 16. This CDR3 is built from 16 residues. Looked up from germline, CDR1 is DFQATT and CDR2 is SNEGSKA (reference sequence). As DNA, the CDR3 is TGCAGTGCTCCTCCTGGTAAAGCGGGAGTCAAGAATGAGCAGTTCTTC. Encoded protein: CSAPPGKAGVKNEQFF.

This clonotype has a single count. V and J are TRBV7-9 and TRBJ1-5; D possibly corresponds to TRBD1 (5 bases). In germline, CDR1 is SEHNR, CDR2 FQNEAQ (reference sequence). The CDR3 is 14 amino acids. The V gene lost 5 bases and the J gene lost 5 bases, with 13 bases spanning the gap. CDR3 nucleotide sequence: TGTGCCAGCAGCAGAGAACAGGATCATCAGCCCCAGCATTTT. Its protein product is CASSREQDHQPQHF.

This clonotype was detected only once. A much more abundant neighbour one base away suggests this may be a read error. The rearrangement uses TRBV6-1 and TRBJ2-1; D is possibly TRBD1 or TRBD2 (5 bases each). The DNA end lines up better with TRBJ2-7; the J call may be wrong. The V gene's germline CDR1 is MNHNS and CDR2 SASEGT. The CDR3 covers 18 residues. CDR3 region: CASSRSSGQRSSYNEQYF. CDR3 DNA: TGTGCCAGCAGCCGATCGTCGGGGCAGCGGTCCTCCTACAATGAGCAGTACTTC.

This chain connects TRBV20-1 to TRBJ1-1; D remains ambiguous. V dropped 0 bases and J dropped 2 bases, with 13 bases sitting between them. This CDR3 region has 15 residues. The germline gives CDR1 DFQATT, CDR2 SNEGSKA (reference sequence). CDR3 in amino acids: CSARESGLSNTEAFF. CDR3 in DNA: TGCAGTGCTAGAGAATCAGGACTTTCAAACACTGAAGCTTTCTTT.

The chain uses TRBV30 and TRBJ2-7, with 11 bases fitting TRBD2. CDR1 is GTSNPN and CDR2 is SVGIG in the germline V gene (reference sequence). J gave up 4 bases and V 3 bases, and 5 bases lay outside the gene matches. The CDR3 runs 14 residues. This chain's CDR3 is CAWSASGGLYEQYF. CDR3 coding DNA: TGTGCCTGGAGCGCTAGCGGGGGGCTTTACGAGCAGTACTTC.

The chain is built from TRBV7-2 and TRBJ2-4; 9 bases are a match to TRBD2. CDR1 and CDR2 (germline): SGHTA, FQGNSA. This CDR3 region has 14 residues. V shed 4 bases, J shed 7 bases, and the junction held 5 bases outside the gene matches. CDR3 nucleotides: TGTGCCAGCAGCTCAAGCGGGGGGAGGAACATTCAGTACTTC. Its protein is CASSSSGGRNIQYF.

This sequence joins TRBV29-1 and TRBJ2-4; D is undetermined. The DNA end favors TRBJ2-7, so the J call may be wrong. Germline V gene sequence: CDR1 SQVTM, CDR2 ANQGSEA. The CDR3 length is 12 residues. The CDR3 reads CSVVVVRDEQYF. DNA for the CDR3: TGCAGCGTTGTTGTAGTCCGCGACGAGCAGTACTTC.

The CDR3 sequence: CSAPPSSGRALLLNEQFF. CDR3 in DNA: TGCAGTGCCCCCCCTAGTAGCGGGAGGGCCCTCCTTCTCAATGAGCAGTTCTTC. This chain connects TRBV20-1 to TRBJ2-1, with 11 bases identical to TRBD2. Trimming took 6 bases from V and 6 from J; bases not matched to a gene: 19. The CDR3 extends over 18 amino acids. Germline V CDR1 and CDR2: DFQATT, SNEGSKA (reference sequence).

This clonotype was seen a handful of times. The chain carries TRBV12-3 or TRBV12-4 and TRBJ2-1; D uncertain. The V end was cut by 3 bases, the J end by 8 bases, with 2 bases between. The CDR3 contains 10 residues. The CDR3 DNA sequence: TGTGCCAGCAGTTTTCATGAGCAGTTCTTC. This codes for CASSFHEQFF.

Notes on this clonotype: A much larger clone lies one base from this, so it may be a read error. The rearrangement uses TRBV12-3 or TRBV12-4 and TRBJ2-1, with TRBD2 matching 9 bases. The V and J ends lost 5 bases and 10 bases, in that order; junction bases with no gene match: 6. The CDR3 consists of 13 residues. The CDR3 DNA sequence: TGTGCCAGCAGTGTAACCCTAGCGGGAGAGCAGTTCTTC. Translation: CASSVTLAGEQFF.

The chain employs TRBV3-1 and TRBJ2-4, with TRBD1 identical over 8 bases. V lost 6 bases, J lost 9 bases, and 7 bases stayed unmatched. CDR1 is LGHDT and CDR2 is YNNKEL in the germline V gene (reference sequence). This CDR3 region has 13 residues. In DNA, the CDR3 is TGTGCCAGCAGTCCAGGGGGCGTCGGCATTCAGTACTTC. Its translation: CASSPGGVGIQYF. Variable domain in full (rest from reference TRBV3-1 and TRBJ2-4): DTAVSQTPKYLVTQMGNDKSIKCEQNLGHDTMYWYKQDSKKFLKIMFSYNNKELIINETVPNRFSPKSPDKAHLNLHINSLELGDSAVYFCASSPGGVGIQYFGAGTRLSVL.

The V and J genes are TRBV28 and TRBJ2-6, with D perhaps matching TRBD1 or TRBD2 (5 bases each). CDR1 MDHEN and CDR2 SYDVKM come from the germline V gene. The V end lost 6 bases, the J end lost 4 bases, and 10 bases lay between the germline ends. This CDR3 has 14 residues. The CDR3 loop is CASRSGDGANVLTF. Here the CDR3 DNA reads TGTGCCAGCAGGTCTGGGGACGGGGCCAACGTCCTGACTTTC.

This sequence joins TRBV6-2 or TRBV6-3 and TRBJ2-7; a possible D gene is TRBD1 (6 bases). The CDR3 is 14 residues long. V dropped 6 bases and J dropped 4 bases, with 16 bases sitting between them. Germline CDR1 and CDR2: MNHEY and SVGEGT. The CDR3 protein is CASRNSDRSYEQYF. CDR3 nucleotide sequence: TGTGCCAGCAGGAACAGCGACAGGTCGTACGAGCAGTACTTC.

In nucleotides, the CDR3 is TGCAGTCTCGAGGGACGTGGCACAGATACGCAGTATTTT. Translating it yields CSLEGRGTDTQYF. The chain carries TRBV20-1 and TRBJ2-3; TRBD1 or TRBD2 may be the D gene (5 bases each). CDR3 size: 13 residues. Trimming removed 8 bases from V and 1 base from J, with 13 bases in between. Germline V gives CDR1 DFQATT, CDR2 SNEGSKA (reference sequence).

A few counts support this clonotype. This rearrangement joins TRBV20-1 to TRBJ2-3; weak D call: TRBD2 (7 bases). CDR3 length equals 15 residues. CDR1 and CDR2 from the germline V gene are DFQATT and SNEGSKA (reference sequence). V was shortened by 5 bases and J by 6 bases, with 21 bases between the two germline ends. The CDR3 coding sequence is TGCAGTGCTTTGGCCGGGGGGCGGGGGATCGATACGCAGTATTTT. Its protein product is CSALAGGRGIDTQYF.

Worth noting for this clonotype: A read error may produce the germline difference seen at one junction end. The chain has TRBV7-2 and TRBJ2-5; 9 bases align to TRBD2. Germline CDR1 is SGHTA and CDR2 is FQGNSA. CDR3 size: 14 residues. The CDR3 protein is CVSSPRLAEETQYF. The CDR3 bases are TGTGTCAGCAGCCCCAGACTAGCGGAAGAGACCCAGTACTTC.

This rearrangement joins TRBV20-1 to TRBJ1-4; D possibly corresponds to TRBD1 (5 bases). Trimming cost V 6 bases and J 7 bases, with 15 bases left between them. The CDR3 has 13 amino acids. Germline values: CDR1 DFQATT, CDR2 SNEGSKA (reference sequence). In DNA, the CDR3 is TGCAGTGCAAAGGATTTGAGGGGTGAAAAACTGTTTTTT. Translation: CSAKDLRGEKLFF.

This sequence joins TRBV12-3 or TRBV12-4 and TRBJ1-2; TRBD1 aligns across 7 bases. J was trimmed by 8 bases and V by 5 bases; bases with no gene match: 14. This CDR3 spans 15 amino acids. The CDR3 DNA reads TGTGCCAGCAGTCCCGGGGACAGAAGCGTCTGGGGCTACACCTTC. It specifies CASSPGDRSVWGYTF.

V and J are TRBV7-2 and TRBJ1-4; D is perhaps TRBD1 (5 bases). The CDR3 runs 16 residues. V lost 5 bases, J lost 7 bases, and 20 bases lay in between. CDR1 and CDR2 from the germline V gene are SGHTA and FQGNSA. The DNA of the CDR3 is TGTGCCAGCAGCCGAGGTCACGGGACTAGTGTTGAAAAACTGTTTTTT. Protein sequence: CASSRGHGTSVEKLFF.

The CDR3: CSAASSGKETQYF. CDR3 DNA sequence: TGCAGTGCTGCTAGCAGCGGGAAGGAGACCCAGTACTTC. The chain has TRBV20-1 and TRBJ2-4; 7 bases map to TRBD2. The better agreement between TRBJ2-5 and the DNA end casts doubt on the J call. The CDR3 is made up of 13 amino acids. In germline, CDR1 is DFQATT, CDR2 SNEGSKA (reference sequence).